The rows below give T cell receptor beta chains drawn from one sample of a study of cytomegalovirus exposure and HLA in healthy donors. The protocol was immunoSEQ multiplex PCR, while the TCRdb copy is restricted to in-frame clones and leaves out a portion. Among 150,000 to 200,000 clones, over 75% were seen once, and the ten largest hold about an eighth. The sequencing sample was made of PBMCs. All receptors derive from a man aged 50 to 60 in good health and CMV-seropositive. Each CDR3 is given with its conserved first and last residue. The D gene is left open where the match is weak. Clone size is given for some rows only: seen once, a few or many times, or a class if the clone is expanded.

J,D,size,V,DNA,CDR3
TRBJ2-2,NA,NA,TRBV6-1,TGTGCCAGCAGGCCAACAGTGACCGGGGAGCTGTTTTTT,CASRPTVTGELFF
TRBJ2-3,TRBD2,NA,TRBV4-1,TGCGCCAGCAGCCGCCGACTAGCGGGGGGCGACCGTTACGAAGATACGCAGTATTTT,CASSRRLAGGDRYEDTQYF
TRBJ1-1,NA,once,TRBV7-3,TGTGCCAGTAGCTTAACGGGGACCAGGGGGAACACTGAAGCTTTCTTT,CASSLTGTRGNTEAFF
TRBJ1-5,NA,NA,TRBV18,TGTGCCAGCTCAGACAGAAATCAGCCCCAGCATTTT,CASSDRNQPQHF
TRBJ2-4,TRBD1,once,TRBV6-1,TGTGCCAGCAGTCCGACAGGGGTGGACATTCAGTACTTC,CASSPTGVDIQYF
TRBJ2-5,TRBD2,NA,TRBV14,TGTGCCAGCAGCCAAGTGTGGCTAGCGGGGATTAAAGAGACCCAGTACTTC,CASSQVWLAGIKETQYF
TRBJ2-5,NA,NA,TRBV28,TGTGCCAGCAGTCCCTCGACTAGGGGAGAGACCCAGTACTTC,CASSPSTRGETQYF
TRBJ2-5,TRBD2,NA,TRBV7-2,TGTGCCAGCAGCTTAGGTCATGGGTTCGGGGGGGCCCAAGAGACCCAGTACTTC,CASSLGHGFGGAQETQYF
TRBJ1-2,NA,NA,TRBV4-3,TGCGCCAGCAGCCAAGAACAGCTATCTAACTATGGCTACACCTTC,CASSQEQLSNYGYTF
TRBJ2-1,NA,few,TRBV6-5,TGTGCCAGCAGCCCCCAGGGGGGGACTAGGAATGAGCAGTTCTTC,CASSPQGGTRNEQFF
TRBJ1-1,NA,NA,TRBV27,TGTGCCAGCAGTTTAAGCGGGTTCGGGACCACTGAAGCTTTCTTT,CASSLSGFGTTEAFF
TRBJ2-7,NA,NA,TRBV7-2,TGTGCCAGCAGCTGGGGAGTTGCGGACCTATACGAGCAGTACTTC,CASSWGVADLYEQYF
TRBJ2-2,TRBD1,NA,TRBV15,TGTGCCACCAGCAGAACCCGACAGGGCCGGGAGCTGTTTTTT,CATSRTRQGRELFF
TRBJ1-6,NA,NA,TRBV5-4,TGTGCCAGCAGCGGGCCCCAGGGTAATTCACCCCTCCACTTT,CASSGPQGNSPLHF
TRBJ1-4,TRBD1,NA,TRBV9,TGTGCCAGCAGCCCGGGACAGGTTAATGAAAAACTGTTTTTT,CASSPGQVNEKLFF
TRBJ1-4,TRBD1,NA,TRBV5-1,TGCGCCAGCAGCACGAACGGACAGGATAATGAAAAACTGTTTTTT,CASSTNGQDNEKLFF
TRBJ2-2,TRBD1,NA,TRBV11-2,TGTGCCAGCAGCCAGGGGGCGTCGACCGGGGAGCTGTTTTTT,CASSQGASTGELFF
TRBJ1-1,NA,NA,TRBV30,TGTGCCTGGAGTGTTAATGGGGCAGGGAGGACTGAAGCTTTCTTT,CAWSVNGAGRTEAFF
TRBJ1-1,TRBD1,few,TRBV11-2,TGTGCCAGCAGCTATACGACAGGGACGAACAGTGAAGCTTTCTTT,CASSYTTGTNSEAFF
TRBJ1-1,NA,NA,TRBV6-5,TGTGCCAGCAGTTACTCGCAGGGGCGGGTGAACACTGAAGCTTTCTTT,CASSYSQGRVNTEAFF
TRBJ2-2,TRBD2,NA,TRBV7-7,TGTGCCAGCAGCCCCACGGGACTAAATACCGGGGAGCTGTTTTTT,CASSPTGLNTGELFF
TRBJ1-3,NA,NA,TRBV18,TGTGCCAGCTCACCCACAAGGTCCGGGGGTAACTCTGGAAACACCATATATTTT,CASSPTRSGGNSGNTIYF
TRBJ1-6,TRBD1,once,TRBV19,TGTGCCAGTAGGATGACAGGGGATAATTCACCCCTCCACTTT,CASRMTGDNSPLHF
TRBJ1-1,NA,few,TRBV29-1,TGCAGCGTTACGCCACAGGGAACTGAAGCTTTCTTT,CSVTPQGTEAFF
TRBJ2-7,TRBD1,NA,TRBV7-8,TGTGCCAGCAGCCAGCAGGGGGATCTCGAGCAGTACTTC,CASSQQGDLEQYF
TRBJ1-1,NA,NA,TRBV4-1,TGCGCCAGCAGCCAAGGTCAAGGGGACACTGAAGCTTTCTTT,CASSQGQGDTEAFF
TRBJ1-6,TRBD1,NA,TRBV4-1,TGCGCCAGCAGCCAAGAACCGTTTATTTTGGGACAGGGGAATTCACCCCTCCACTTT,CASSQEPFILGQGNSPLHF
TRBJ2-7,NA,few,TRBV5-6,TGTGCCAGCAGCTTGGTCAAGACAGAGTTCCACTTC,CASSLVKTEFHF